The 27 T cell receptor beta chains presented below share a single source sample, sequenced in a study of T cell responses to AZD1222 COVID-19 vaccine. Libraries were prepared by immunoSEQ multiplex PCR; TCRdb keeps only in-frame clonotypes and omits some of them. The data hold some 110,000 clones, with approximately 92% observed a single time. The sequenced sample was peripheral blood, obtained on day 0 of AZD1222 vaccination. These receptors all come from an adult in good health.

This clone is judged medium-sized (0.01 to 0.1%). This chain joins TRBV4-2 and TRBJ1-4; D is possibly TRBD1 (5 bases). Germline V gene lookup returns CDR1 LGHNA and CDR2 YNFKEQ. The V end was cut by 4 bases, the J end by 8 bases, with 17 bases between. This CDR3 is built from 15 residues. In nucleotides, the CDR3 is TGTGCCAGCAGCCCCCGGGGCAGGGAAAGCGAAAAACTGTTTTTT. It encodes CASSPRGRESEKLFF.

This sequence joins TRBV28 and TRBJ2-1, with 7 bases fitting TRBD2. CDR1 and CDR2 (germline): MDHEN, SYDVKM. The CDR3 contains 14 residues. The trim removed 4 bases at V and 7 bases at J, leaving 7 bases unmatched. In DNA, the CDR3 is TGTGCCAGCAGTTGGAGACTAGCTCAGAATGAGCAGTTCTTC. This translates into CASSWRLAQNEQFF.

V and J are TRBV9 and TRBJ1-1, with no clear D. This CDR3 is built from 14 residues. Germline CDR1 and CDR2: SGDLS and YYNGEE. Trimming removed 4 bases from V and 3 bases from J, with 13 bases in between. Here the CDR3 reads CASSLRAMDTEAFF. The CDR3, as DNA: TGTGCCAGCAGCCTGAGAGCCATGGACACTGAAGCTTTCTTT.

This chain's CDR3 is CASSFGQNYEQYF. CDR3 nucleotides: TGTGCCAGCAGTTTCGGACAGAACTACGAGCAGTACTTC. The V gene is TRBV27, the J gene TRBJ2-7; a weak D match, TRBD1 (6 bases). V lost 3 bases, J lost 3 bases, and 9 bases lay in between. Germline assignment: CDR1 MNHEY and CDR2 SMNVEV (reference sequence). The CDR3 consists of 13 residues.

The chain combines TRBV5-5 with TRBJ1-2; the D gene is possibly TRBD1 (5 bases). The CDR3 has 15 amino acids. V was pared by 2 bases and J by 4 bases, with 15 bases between. Germline lookup yields CDR1 SGHKS and CDR2 YYEKEE (reference sequence). CDR3 residues: CASSFKVGLIYGYTF. The CDR3 DNA is TGTGCCAGCAGCTTCAAGGTGGGACTGATCTATGGCTACACCTTC. Together with reference TRBV5-5 and TRBJ1-2, the CDR3 gives the full variable domain: DAGVTQSPTHLIKTRGQQVTLRCSPISGHKSVSWYQQVLGQGPQFIFQYYEKEERGRGNFPDRFSARQFPNYSSELNVNALLLGDSALYLCASSFKVGLIYGYTFGSGTRLTVV.

The J gene is TRBJ1-5, the V gene TRBV19; D unclear. The germline V gene encodes CDR1 LNHDA and CDR2 SQIVND (reference sequence). V dropped 7 bases and J dropped 0 bases, with 13 bases sitting between them. This CDR3 region has 15 residues. The CDR3 bases are TGTGCCAGTACCGACTGGACGGATAGCAATCAGCCCCAGCATTTT. It encodes CASTDWTDSNQPQHF.

This chain uses TRBV5-5 with TRBJ2-7; 10 nucleotides match TRBD2. CDR1 and CDR2 (germline): SGHKS, YYEKEE (reference sequence). J gave up 5 bases and V 2 bases, and 7 bases lay outside the gene matches. The CDR3 sequence is 15 residues long. The CDR3 region has the DNA TGTGCCAGCAGCTTATTCCCTAGCGGGGGCAACGAGCAGTACTTC. Translation gives CASSLFPSGGNEQYF.

This chain links TRBV19 with TRBJ2-7; 12 nucleotides match TRBD2. Germline CDR1 and CDR2: LNHDA and SQIVND (reference sequence). The CDR3 is 13 residues long. V shed 8 bases, J shed 5 bases, and the junction held 4 bases outside the gene matches. The CDR3 DNA follows: TGTGCCAGTCGACTAGCGGGGGCCCACGAGCAGTACTTC. Protein: CASRLAGAHEQYF.

The chain recombines TRBV27 with TRBJ1-5; TRBD1 agrees at 11 bases. This CDR3 is built from 16 residues. Per the germline V gene, CDR1 is MNHEY and CDR2 is SMNVEV (reference sequence). V gave up 4 bases and J gave up 4 bases; unmatched junction bases: 6. The CDR3 spells CASSSGTGGLNQPQHF. The CDR3 bases are TGTGCCAGCAGTTCCGGGACAGGGGGTCTGAATCAGCCCCAGCATTTT.

This clone was detected a few times. CDR3 protein: CASSLLMGLGALSSPLHF. The DNA for the CDR3 is TGTGCCAGCAGCTTATTAATGGGTCTAGGCGCATTGAGTTCACCCCTCCACTTT. This chain joins TRBV11-2 and TRBJ1-6, with D unclear. CDR3 size: 18 residues. The germline gives CDR1 SGHAT, CDR2 FQNNGV. The V end lost 2 bases, the J end lost 9 bases, and 23 bases lay between the germline ends.

V usage is TRBV10-3 and J usage is TRBJ2-1; 9 positions agree with TRBD2. This CDR3 is 17 amino acids long. V gave up 1 base and J gave up 1 base; unmatched junction bases: 5. In germline, CDR1 is ENHRY, CDR2 SYGVKD. The CDR3 spells CAISELGLAGSYNEQFF. The CDR3 bases are TGTGCCATCAGTGAGTTGGGGCTAGCGGGATCCTACAATGAGCAGTTCTTC.

This chain uses TRBV28 with TRBJ1-5; a possible D gene is TRBD1 (5 bases). Trimming pared 1 base from V and 1 base from J, leaving 11 bases between. Germline V CDR1 and CDR2: MDHEN, SYDVKM. The CDR3 length is 16 residues. The CDR3 spells CASSLFSGGSNQPQHF. The CDR3 DNA reads as TGTGCCAGCAGTTTATTCTCGGGGGGAAGCAATCAGCCCCAGCATTTT.

The J gene is TRBJ1-1, the V gene TRBV6-2 or TRBV6-3; D is ambiguous. Germline values: CDR1 MNHEY, CDR2 SVGEGT. Trimming removed 2 bases at V and 0 bases at J, with 7 bases between. The CDR3 has 14 residues. In nucleotides, the CDR3 is TGTGCCAGCAGTTACGGACTCATGAACACTGAAGCTTTCTTT. As protein: CASSYGLMNTEAFF.

This chain joins TRBV10-3 and TRBJ1-2, with 7 bases matching TRBD1. V gave up 10 bases and J gave up 3 bases; unmatched junction bases: 14. The CDR3 consists of 15 residues. In germline, CDR1 is ENHRY, CDR2 SYGVKD. In DNA, the CDR3 is TGTGCCAACTCCGGGACAGCTCCCGCTCACTATGGCTACACCTTC. This gives the protein CANSGTAPAHYGYTF.

The chain carries TRBV5-4 and TRBJ2-7; tentatively, D is TRBD1 (6 bases). The CDR3 is 14 residues long. Germline values: CDR1 SGHNT, CDR2 YYREEE (reference sequence). Trimming took off 2 bases at V and 2 bases at J, with 11 bases between the two ends. CDR3 sequence reads: CASSFGQTTYEQYF. DNA of the CDR3: TGTGCCAGCAGCTTCGGACAGACCACCTACGAGCAGTACTTC.

This clone occurred once. V usage is TRBV6-5 and J usage is TRBJ1-2; 9 bases agree with TRBD1. This CDR3 region has 14 residues. The V gene's germline CDR1 is MNHEY and CDR2 SVGAGI. The junction had 5 bases not matched to a gene; V was cut back by 4 bases and J by 5 bases. The CDR3 bases are TGTGCCAGCAGTTCAGCCGGGACAGGGTATGGCTACACCTTC. Its translation: CASSSAGTGYGYTF.

The chain is built from TRBV27 and TRBJ2-7; 7 bases are shared with TRBD2. The CDR3 loop spans 11 amino acids. Germline V lookup: CDR1 MNHEY, CDR2 SMNVEV (reference sequence). Trimming removed 10 bases from V and 4 bases from J; junction bases left unmatched: 4. The CDR3 is CATSGGYEQYF. Here the CDR3 DNA reads TGTGCCACCTCGGGGGGATACGAGCAGTACTTC.

This clone was counted a single time. The chain links TRBV4-2 to TRBJ1-2; 8 positions match TRBD1. CDR3 size: 16 residues. V gave up 0 bases and J gave up 4 bases; unmatched junction bases: 7. In germline, CDR1 is LGHNA, CDR2 YNFKEQ. The CDR3 loop reads CASSQDGRTGSYGYTF. Here the CDR3 DNA reads TGTGCCAGCAGCCAAGACGGCCGGACAGGGTCCTATGGCTACACCTTC.

The chain recombines TRBV19 with TRBJ1-2; possibly TRBD1 for D (5 bases). The V end lost 3 bases, the J end lost 5 bases, and 13 bases lay between the germline ends. Per the germline V gene, CDR1 is LNHDA and CDR2 is SQIVND (reference sequence). The CDR3 has 14 amino acids. CDR3 protein: CASSISLTGYGYTF. In nucleotides, the CDR3 is TGTGCCAGTAGTATTTCTCTAACAGGTTATGGCTACACCTTC.

This clone was recorded only once. The V call is TRBV5-6, the J call TRBJ1-4; the match to TRBD1 covers 7 bases. With V trimmed by 6 bases and J by 8 bases, 10 bases remained unmatched. Germline V gives CDR1 SGHDT, CDR2 YYEEEE. The length of the CDR3 is 14 residues. The CDR3, as DNA: TGTGCCAGCACCCTCCAGGTGGACAGGGAAAAACTGTTTTTT. It is translated as CASTLQVDREKLFF.

The chain employs TRBV27 and TRBJ1-1; D might be TRBD1 (5 bases). The V end lost 8 bases, the J end lost 3 bases, and 16 bases lay between the germline ends. Germline values: CDR1 MNHEY, CDR2 SMNVEV (reference sequence). The CDR3 spans 14 residues. Here the CDR3 DNA reads TGTGCCAGCGCTCCGTGGGGGTTGGACACTGAAGCTTTCTTT. Protein: CASAPWGLDTEAFF.

This clone was counted a single time. The CDR3 spells CASSGVGTVGEKLFF. The CDR3 DNA reads TGTGCCAGCAGTGGGGTAGGGACAGTAGGAGAAAAACTGTTTTTT. This sequence joins TRBV2 and TRBJ1-4; TRBD1 matches 7 bases. V lost 4 bases, J lost 8 bases, and 10 bases stayed unmatched. The CDR3 has 15 residues. Germline CDR1 is SNHLY and CDR2 is FYNNEI.

The chain employs TRBV2 and TRBJ1-5; tentatively, D is TRBD1 (5 bases). The CDR3 has 15 amino acids. Germline lookup yields CDR1 SNHLY and CDR2 FYNNEI. V lost 6 bases to trimming and J lost 1 base, with 13 bases between them. The CDR3 DNA follows: TGTGCCAGCAGAAGACGCCCAGGGAGCAATCAGCCCCAGCATTTT. Encoded protein: CASRRRPGSNQPQHF.

The rearrangement joins TRBV4-2 to TRBJ1-5; 7 bases map to TRBD1. There are 16 residues in the CDR3. V was pared by 4 bases and J by 3 bases, with 9 bases of the junction left unmatched. Germline loops: CDR1 LGHNA, CDR2 YNFKEQ. The CDR3 sequence: CASSLEDDRANQPQHF. In DNA, the CDR3 is TGTGCCAGCAGCCTCGAGGACGACAGGGCCAATCAGCCCCAGCATTTT.

V is TRBV6-2 or TRBV6-3 and J is TRBJ2-3; maybe TRBD2 (7 bases). Germline lookup yields CDR1 MNHEY and CDR2 SVGEGT. Trimming took 5 bases from V and 1 from J, leaving 19 bases between them. The CDR3 runs 17 residues. This chain's CDR3 is CASSPLFRGGRTDTQYF. The CDR3 coding sequence is TGTGCCAGCAGTCCACTCTTCCGCGGGGGCCGCACAGATACGCAGTATTTT.

CDR3 DNA: TGTGCCAGCAGCTTAGGACTAGCGCTGTTAACAGATACGCAGTATTTT. It encodes CASSLGLALLTDTQYF. The chain recombines TRBV5-4 with TRBJ2-3; 9 bases line up with TRBD2. CDR3 size: 16 residues. V lost 2 bases to trimming and J lost 3 bases; unmatched junction nucleotides: 7. Germline V gene data show CDR1 as SGHNT and CDR2 as YYREEE (reference sequence).

The rearrangement links TRBV3-1 (or the pseudogene TRBV3-2) to TRBJ1-2; tentative D call: TRBD1 (6 bases). Germline V gene sequence: CDR1 LGHDT, CDR2 YNNKEL (reference sequence). V gave up 4 bases and J gave up 5 bases, with 17 bases separating them. CDR3 length: 15 amino acids. The CDR3 spells CASSPLGGLGYGYTF. In DNA, the CDR3 is TGTGCCAGCAGCCCCCTGGGGGGGCTCGGTTATGGCTACACCTTC.